A selection of T cell receptor beta chains follows, all from one sample in a study of control samples from healthy donors and cancer patients. Clones were read by immunoSEQ multiplex PCR, and TCRdb kept only the in-frame ones, dropping some. The sample carries about 250,000 clones, around 79% recorded once. The sample consisted of PBMCs. The receptors shown here come from a woman aged 55-70 years with lung cancer. Each CDR3 is given with its conserved first and last residue. D genes are given only for firm matches. Size is stated for part of the rows, as once, few or many counts, or as a class when the clone is expanded.

cdr3_aa cdr3_nt j_call clone_size cdr3_length v_call d_call
CASSQETGQYYGYTF TGTGCCAGCAGCCAAGAGACCGGACAGTACTATGGCTACACCTTC TRBJ1-2 NA 15 TRBV14 NA
CASSLGRLGQGNTEAFF TGTGCCAGCAGCTTAGGGAGACTGGGACAGGGGAACACTGAAGCTTTCTTT TRBJ1-1 NA 17 TRBV7-2 TRBD1
CASSPIRALSYNEQFF TGTGCCAGCAGCCCAATTCGGGCCCTCTCCTACAATGAGCAGTTCTTC TRBJ2-1 NA 16 TRBV2 NA
CSVVSGSDQPQHF TGCAGCGTTGTTTCGGGGTCCGATCAGCCCCAGCATTTT TRBJ1-5 NA 13 TRBV29-1 NA
CASRPGLVYEQYF TGTGCCAGCAGGCCGGGACTAGTCTACGAGCAGTACTTC TRBJ2-7 NA 13 TRBV5-4 TRBD2
CASLPHVGAGTYEQYF TGCGCCAGCCTACCCCATGTAGGTGCCGGAACCTACGAGCAGTACTTC TRBJ2-7 NA 16 TRBV5-1 NA
CASSLHPSTSGSTDTQYF TGTGCCAGTAGTTTACATCCTTCGACTAGCGGCAGCACAGATACGCAGTATTTT TRBJ2-3 NA 18 TRBV19 TRBD2
CSARENYGYTF TGCAGCGCGAGAGAAAACTATGGCTACACCTTC TRBJ1-2 NA 11 TRBV29-1 NA
CASSTQAGLAENEQFF TGTGCCAGCAGCACTCAGGCGGGGCTAGCGGAAAATGAGCAGTTCTTC TRBJ2-1 NA 16 TRBV7-2 TRBD2
CASREFGNTIYF TGTGCCAGCAGGGAGTTCGGAAACACCATATATTTT TRBJ1-3 once 12 TRBV28 NA
CASSPFLTGRNTGELFF TGTGCCAGCAGTCCCTTTTTGACAGGGAGGAACACCGGGGAGCTGTTTTTT TRBJ2-2 NA 17 TRBV6-6 TRBD1
CASSLVAGREQYF TGTGCCAGCAGCTTGGTTGCCGGGAGAGAGCAGTACTTC TRBJ2-7 NA 13 TRBV5-4 NA
CASSLVGSEDTQYF TGTGCCAGCAGCTTGGTAGGGAGCGAGGATACGCAGTATTTT TRBJ2-3 NA 14 TRBV5-4 NA